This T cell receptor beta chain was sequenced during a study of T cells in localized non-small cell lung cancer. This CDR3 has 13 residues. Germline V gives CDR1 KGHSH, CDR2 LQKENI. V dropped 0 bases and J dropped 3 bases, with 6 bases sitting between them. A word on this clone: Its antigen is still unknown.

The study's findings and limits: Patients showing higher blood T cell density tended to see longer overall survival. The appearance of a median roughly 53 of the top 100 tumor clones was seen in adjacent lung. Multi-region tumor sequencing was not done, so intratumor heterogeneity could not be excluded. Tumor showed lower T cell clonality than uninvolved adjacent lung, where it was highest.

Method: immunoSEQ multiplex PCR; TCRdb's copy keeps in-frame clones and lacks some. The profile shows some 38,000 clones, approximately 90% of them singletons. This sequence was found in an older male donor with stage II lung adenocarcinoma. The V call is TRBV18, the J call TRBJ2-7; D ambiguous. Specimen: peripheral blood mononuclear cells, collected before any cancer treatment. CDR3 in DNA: TGTGCCAGCTCACCACCTGGGTTCTACGAGCAGTACTTC. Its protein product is CASSPPGFYEQYF.